The rows below give T cell receptor beta chains drawn from one sample of a study of tumor and adjacent non-tumor tissue in lung cancer. TCRdb called the multiplex PCR reads again in MiXCR, with one record for every CDR3 protein. The sample has around 210,000 distinct CDR3 sequences, 71% seen once. Sequenced material: lung tumor tissue. These receptors all stem from a man aged 55-75 years with non-small cell lung cancer. CDR3s include the opening cysteine and the closing phenylalanine or tryptophan. The D gene is left open where the match is weak. Only part of the rows carry a size: once, few, many, or a class if the clone is expanded.

cdr3_nt: TGCAGCGTTGAAGTTCTGACGGGGGCAAATGAGCAGTTCTTC
cdr3_aa: CSVEVLTGANEQFF
v_call: TRBV29-1
j_call: TRBJ2-1
clone_size: many
d_call: .

cdr3_nt: TGTGCCAGCAGTTTTGGGGGGGGTGGCAGAACTTTCTTT
cdr3_aa: CASSFGGGGRTFF
v_call: TRBV6-5
j_call: TRBJ1-1
clone_size: .
d_call: .

cdr3_nt: TGTGCTAGCAACTTAGTCGGCACCTCCTACGAGCAGTACTTC
cdr3_aa: CASNLVGTSYEQYF
v_call: TRBV11-2
j_call: TRBJ2-7
clone_size: .
d_call: .

cdr3_nt: TGCGCCAGCAGCCAAGTACAAGGGGCCGCGAACACCGGGGAGCTGTTTTTT
cdr3_aa: CASSQVQGAANTGELFF
v_call: TRBV4-1
j_call: TRBJ2-2
clone_size: .
d_call: .

cdr3_nt: TGTGTCAGCAGTTTAGGGGTGGATAGGCCCCAGTTCTTC
cdr3_aa: CVSSLGVDRPQFF
v_call: TRBV12-3/TRBV12-4
j_call: TRBJ2-1
clone_size: .
d_call: .

cdr3_nt: TGTGCCAACAGCAAGACAGACTCTAGCAATCAGCCCCAGCATTTT
cdr3_aa: CANSKTDSSNQPQHF
v_call: TRBV7-8
j_call: TRBJ1-5
clone_size: .
d_call: .

cdr3_nt: TGTGCCAGCAGCGGACAGGACCAAGATGAAAAACTGTTTTTT
cdr3_aa: CASSGQDQDEKLFF
v_call: TRBV12-3/TRBV12-4
j_call: TRBJ1-4
clone_size: .
d_call: TRBD1

cdr3_nt: TGCGCCAGCAGTGACGGGTTCACGAGGGCTGAAGCTTTCTTT
cdr3_aa: CASSDGFTRAEAFF
v_call: TRBV10-1
j_call: TRBJ1-1
clone_size: .
d_call: .

cdr3_nt: TGTGTCAGCAGGGCTGCGGGCGAAAGACTGTTTTTT
cdr3_aa: CVSRAAGERLFF
v_call: TRBV6-5
j_call: TRBJ1-4
clone_size: .
d_call: .

cdr3_nt: TGTGCCAGCATCGACAGCGGCTATCAGCCCCAGCAGTTT
cdr3_aa: CASIDSGYQPQQF
v_call: TRBV6-2/TRBV6-3
j_call: TRBJ1-5
clone_size: .
d_call: .

cdr3_nt: TGTGCCAGCGGGCCTCCGGCCAACGTCCTGACTTTC
cdr3_aa: CASGPPANVLTF
v_call: TRBV7-9
j_call: TRBJ2-6
clone_size: many
d_call: .

cdr3_nt: TGCAGTGCTACCGGGACAGGAAAGGAATGGCAGTACTTC
cdr3_aa: CSATGTGKEWQYF
v_call: TRBV20-1
j_call: TRBJ2-7
clone_size: few
d_call: TRBD1